This passage covers 16 T cell receptor beta chains from one sample sequenced in a study of T cell responses to AZD1222 COVID-19 vaccine. The protocol was immunoSEQ multiplex PCR, while the TCRdb copy is restricted to in-frame clones and leaves out a portion. The sample lists under 30,000 clones; roughly nine tenths were seen once. The sample was peripheral blood, taken 28 days after the second AZD1222 dose. The receptors derive from an adult who received the AZD1222 COVID-19 vaccine.

This clone occurred once. The V call is TRBV11-2, the J call TRBJ2-7; D remains unclear. Between the trimmed V and J ends, which lost 5 bases and 5 bases, there was a span of 10 bases. The germline V gene has CDR1 SGHAT and CDR2 FQNNGV. The CDR3 runs to 12 residues. This CDR3 reads CASSPSWNEQYF. The CDR3 DNA follows: TGTGCCAGCAGCCCAAGTTGGAACGAGCAGTACTTC.

The V gene is TRBV3-1 (or the pseudogene TRBV3-2), the J gene TRBJ2-1; no firm D call. The CDR3 totals 12 residues. The germline V and J ends were trimmed by 5 bases and 6 bases, with 8 bases remaining between them. The germline gives CDR1 LGHDT, CDR2 YNNKEL (reference sequence). The CDR3 protein is CASSRAGNEQFF. CDR3 in DNA: TGTGCCAGCAGCAGGGCAGGCAATGAGCAGTTCTTC.

The chain is built from TRBV9 and TRBJ1-6; D unclear. The germline V gene encodes CDR1 SGDLS and CDR2 YYNGEE. The germline V and J ends were trimmed by 1 base and 10 bases, with 9 bases remaining between them. The CDR3 covers 13 residues. The CDR3 DNA follows: TGTGCCAGCAGCGTACATATCAACTCACCCCTCCACTTT. As protein: CASSVHINSPLHF.

V gene TRBV13 combines with J gene TRBJ2-7; D might be TRBD2 (7 bases). V lost 1 base to trimming and J lost 1 base, with 14 bases between them. The V gene's germline CDR1 is PRHDT and CDR2 FYEKMQ (reference sequence). The CDR3 sequence is 16 residues long. CDR3 in DNA: TGTGCCAGCAGCTTAGCGTCGGGGGGCCGGTCCTACGAGCAGTACTTC. It codes for CASSLASGGRSYEQYF.

The chain is built from TRBV7-8 and TRBJ2-1, with TRBD2 identical over 9 bases. The CDR3 runs to 15 residues. V lost 0 bases, J lost 9 bases, and 6 bases stayed unmatched. From germline, CDR1 is SGHVS and CDR2 FQNEAQ. CDR3 DNA: TGTGCCAGCAGCTTAGCGGCTAGCGGGATAGGTGAGCAGTTCTTC. It is translated as CASSLAASGIGEQFF.

The V gene is TRBV5-1, the J gene TRBJ2-2, with 9 bases lining up with TRBD1. This CDR3 is 14 amino acids long. Germline trimming cut 4 bases from V and 7 bases from J; bases unmatched to any gene: 5. Germline V gives CDR1 SGHRS, CDR2 YFSETQ. CDR3 bases: TGCGCCAGCAGCCTACAGGGGGCAGTCGGGGAGCTGTTTTTT. Encoded protein: CASSLQGAVGELFF.

The V gene is TRBV14, the J gene TRBJ2-7, with 13 bases lining up with TRBD2. Looked up from germline, CDR1 is SGHDN and CDR2 is FVKESK. The V segment lost 4 bases and the J segment 3 bases; nucleotides outside the gene matches: 12. The CDR3 has 18 residues. The CDR3 sequence: CASSRLGGTSGTDYEQYF. The CDR3, as DNA: TGTGCCAGCAGCCGCCTGGGGGGGACTAGCGGGACCGACTACGAGCAGTACTTC.

The chain is built from TRBV5-1 and TRBJ2-1; possibly TRBD1 for D (6 bases). Germline CDR1 SGHRS, CDR2 YFSETQ. The CDR3 covers 14 residues. Trimming cost V 0 bases and J 6 bases, with 10 bases left between them. In nucleotides, the CDR3 is TGCGCCAGCAGCTTGGTGGACAGCGGCAATGAGCAGTTCTTC. It translates to CASSLVDSGNEQFF.

DNA of the CDR3: TGTGCCAGCAGTTTCACCTTGGGTGAAAAACTGTTTTTT. It encodes CASSFTLGEKLFF. The J gene is TRBJ1-4, the V gene TRBV6-5; unclear D gene. V lost 4 bases and J lost 7, with 10 bases in between. Looked up from germline, CDR1 is MNHEY and CDR2 is SVGAGI. The CDR3 is 13 residues long.

This clone was observed once. The CDR3 DNA sequence: TGTGCCAGCAGTGAAGACAGGGGTATCTACGAGCAGTACTTC. Its translation is CASSEDRGIYEQYF. The rearrangement joins TRBV2 to TRBJ2-7, with 7 bases matching TRBD1. The germline V gene encodes CDR1 SNHLY and CDR2 FYNNEI. CDR3 size: 14 residues. The V and J ends lost 1 base and 3 bases, in that order; junction bases with no gene match: 3. Variable domain in full (rest from reference TRBV2 and TRBJ2-7): EPEVTQTPSHQVTQMGQEVILRCVPISNHLYFYWYRQILGQKVEFLVSFYNNEISEKSEIFDDQFSVERPDGSNFTLKIRSTKLEDSAMYFCASSEDRGIYEQYFGPGTRLTVT.

The genes are TRBV9 and TRBJ1-6; D gene uncertain. V lost 4 bases, J lost 4 bases, and 9 bases lay in between. This CDR3 spans 14 amino acids. Per the germline V gene, CDR1 is SGDLS and CDR2 is YYNGEE. In nucleotides, the CDR3 is TGTGCCAGCAGCCCGGCATCTTATAATTCACCCCTCCACTTT. This translates into CASSPASYNSPLHF. The full variable domain, in which reference TRBV9 and TRBJ1-6 provide the parts outside the CDR3, is DSGVTQTPKHLITATGQRVTLRCSPRSGDLSVYWYQQSLDQGLQFLIQYYNGEERAKGNILERFSAQQFPDLHSELNLSSLELGDSALYFCASSPASYNSPLHFGNGTRLTVT.

This clone is a singleton in its sample. The chain employs TRBV4-2 and TRBJ2-7; D is undetermined. V lost 0 bases, J lost 3 bases, and 12 bases lay in between. The CDR3 extends over 15 amino acids. From germline, CDR1 is LGHNA and CDR2 YNFKEQ. CDR3 amino acids: CASSQDDPPFYEQYF. CDR3 bases: TGTGCCAGCAGCCAAGATGACCCGCCCTTCTACGAGCAGTACTTC.

This clone has only a few counts. Sequence at one end of the junction differs from germline and may be a read error. The chain couples TRBV11-3 to TRBJ1-1, with TRBD1 matching 9 bases. CDR3 length: 13 amino acids. Germline CDR1 reads SGHNT; CDR2 reads YENEEA. CDR3 residues: CASSLNEQGAVAF. For the CDR3, the DNA is TGTGCCAGCAGCCTTAATGAACAGGGGGCGGTCGCGTTT.

The chain recombines TRBV2 with TRBJ2-7; D may be TRBD2 (5 bases). The CDR3 spans 15 residues. With 5 bases removed from V and 1 base from J, the gap between germline ends came to 15 bases. Germline V gene data show CDR1 as SNHLY and CDR2 as FYNNEI. Here the CDR3 DNA reads TGTGCCAGCAGTTCTGACTCCGCGGGTTCCTACGAGCAGTACTTC. Residues: CASSSDSAGSYEQYF.

The sample holds one count of this clone. The rearrangement joins TRBV28 to TRBJ1-5; 8 nucleotides align to TRBD1. The CDR3 is 16 residues long. CDR1 and CDR2 from the germline V gene are MDHEN and SYDVKM. The V segment lost 5 bases and the J segment 6 bases; nucleotides outside the gene matches: 12. The CDR3 loop reads CASSGRQGRYSQPQHF. The CDR3 nucleotides read TGTGCCAGCAGTGGAAGACAGGGGCGGTATAGTCAGCCCCAGCATTTT.

The V gene is TRBV7-7, the J gene TRBJ2-6; D is tentatively TRBD1 or TRBD2 (6 bases each). Germline CDR1 SSHAT, CDR2 FNYEAQ (reference sequence). Trimming shortened V by 5 bases and J by 2 bases, and 13 bases separated the two germline ends. The CDR3 is 16 amino acids. CDR3 in DNA: TGTGCCAGCAGCCCGGGGGCCGGGGCTGGGGCCAACGTCCTGACTTTC. Protein sequence: CASSPGAGAGANVLTF.